This note documents a single T cell receptor (beta chain) sequence. Sequencing used immunoSEQ multiplex PCR; TCRdb keeps in-frame clones, though not all of them. Of some 300,000 clones listed, about nine tenths are singletons. The data stem from a study of blood T cell repertoires in COVID-19. Trimming removed 4 bases from V and 4 bases from J; junction bases left unmatched: 8. The CDR3 spans 16 residues. Germline loops: CDR1 LGHDT, CDR2 YNNKEL (reference sequence). Participants had their cohort set by participant-reported clinical history. This chain uses TRBV3-1 (or the pseudogene TRBV3-2) with TRBJ2-2; 8 bases fit TRBD1. The clonotype was recovered from a woman aged 50 to 60 who had been exposed to COVID-19. Sequences were obtained from PBMCs or T cells enriched from blood (not recorded which). The CDR3, as DNA: TGTGCCAGCAGCCCCGGACAGGGCATATTCACCGGGGAGCTGTTTTTT. Its translation is CASSPGQGIFTGELFF.